These T cell receptor beta chains were read from a single sample in a study of technical replicates of blood from several donors. The repertoire was sequenced with immunoSEQ multiplex PCR; TCRdb's copy has only in-frame clones and lacks some. The data hold tens of thousands of clones, with 75% to 95% observed a single time. Material for sequencing was T cells isolated from PBMCs. The receptor set was obtained from a human donor in good health. Some clones in this sample may be carry-over from other donors' samples. Both conserved end residues are part of each CDR3. A D gene is named only where the DNA matches it firmly. Expanded clones are given a class, and other clones once, few, many or no size at all.

>TRBD1|-|TRBV7-7|TRBJ2-1
CASSLGQGRDDEQFF
TGTGCCAGCAGCCTAGGACAGGGTAGGGACGATGAGCAGTTCTTC
>-|-|TRBV5-1|TRBJ1-5
CASSFGQLFYQPQHF
TGCGCCAGCAGCTTCGGACAGTTATTTTATCAGCCCCAGCATTTT
>-|-|TRBV5-4|TRBJ2-7
CASSSGGTKTEQYF
TGTGCCAGCAGCTCAGGGGGGACGAAGACCGAGCAGTACTTC
>-|-|TRBV2|TRBJ2-3
CASSRNGMSTDTQYF
TGTGCCAGCAGTAGGAACGGGATGAGCACAGATACGCAGTATTTT
>-|-|TRBV5-1|TRBJ1-1
CASSLEADTEAFF
TGCGCCAGCAGCTTAGAAGCGGACACTGAAGCTTTCTTT
>-|-|TRBV30|TRBJ2-5
CAWSVQSQETQYF
TGTGCCTGGAGTGTACAGAGCCAAGAGACCCAGTACTTC
>-|-|TRBV6-1|TRBJ1-5
CASSEAGGVQPQHF
TGTGCCAGCAGTGAAGCTGGGGGGGTTCAGCCCCAGCATTTT
>-|-|TRBV29-1|TRBJ2-1
CSVDPQRADNEQFF
TGCAGCGTTGACCCCCAGCGGGCCGACAATGAGCAGTTCTTC
>TRBD1|once|TRBV19|TRBJ2-7
CASSPRGQNYEQYF
TGTGCCAGTAGTCCAAGGGGGCAGAACTACGAGCAGTACTTC
>-|-|TRBV28|TRBJ1-1
CASSGHPNPAFF
TGTGCCAGCAGCGGACACCCCAACCCGGCTTTCTTT
>-|-|TRBV7-6|TRBJ2-2
CASSLARASGELFF
TGTGCCAGCAGCTTAGCCAGGGCGTCCGGGGAGCTGTTTTTT
>TRBD1|-|TRBV6-5|TRBJ2-3
CASSYSGQLADTQYF
TGTGCCAGCAGTTACTCGGGACAGCTCGCAGATACGCAGTATTTT
>-|-|TRBV7-3|TRBJ2-2
CASSLSGANTGELFF
TGTGCCAGCAGCTTATCGGGGGCGAACACCGGGGAGCTGTTTTTT
>-|-|TRBV7-3|TRBJ1-1
CASSLKQAPNTEAFF
TGTGCCAGCAGCTTAAAGCAGGCTCCGAACACTGAAGCTTTCTTT
>TRBD1|-|TRBV18|TRBJ1-1
CASSPNRGNTEAFF
TGTGCCAGCTCACCCAACAGGGGGAACACTGAAGCTTTCTTT
>TRBD1|-|TRBV4-1|TRBJ1-1
CASSQARDRVTEAFF
TGCGCCAGCAGCCAAGCCCGGGACAGGGTCACTGAAGCTTTCTTT
>TRBD2|-|TRBV19|TRBJ2-1
CASSPGTNGYNEQFF
TGTGCCAGTAGTCCCGGGACTAATGGTTACAATGAGCAGTTCTTC
>TRBD2|once|TRBV5-1|TRBJ2-7
CASSLTSGANGRYEQYF
TGCGCCAGCAGCTTGACTAGCGGTGCAAATGGGAGGTACGAGCAGTACTTC
>-|-|TRBV6-5|TRBJ1-4
CASRGREKLFF
TGTGCCAGCAGGGGGCGAGAAAAACTGTTTTTT
>TRBD2|-|TRBV6-5|TRBJ2-5
CASTSTSGSGETQYF
TGTGCCAGCACCTCGACTAGCGGGAGTGGAGAGACCCAGTACTTC
>TRBD1|-|TRBV19|TRBJ1-1
CASSGQGADTEAFF
TGTGCCAGTAGTGGACAGGGGGCGGACACTGAAGCTTTCTTT
>TRBD1|-|TRBV9|TRBJ2-1
CASSVAGQGGDEQFF
TGTGCCAGCAGCGTAGCCGGACAGGGGGGGGACGAGCAGTTCTTC
>-|-|TRBV7-9|TRBJ2-4
CASSLAREAKNIQYF
TGTGCCAGCAGCTTAGCGAGGGAAGCCAAAAACATTCAGTACTTC
>-|-|TRBV29-1|TRBJ2-1
CSVEETHNEQFF
TGCAGCGTTGAAGAAACACACAATGAGCAGTTCTTC
>-|few|TRBV29-1|TRBJ1-2
CSVELSGLYGYTF
TGCAGCGTTGAGCTCTCGGGGTTATATGGCTACACCTTC
>-|-|TRBV7-8|TRBJ2-7
CASSSSDYYEQYF
TGTGCCAGCAGTTCTTCAGACTACTACGAGCAGTACTTC
>-|once|TRBV9|TRBJ2-3
CACPKTRPYPDTQYF
TGTGCCTGCCCGAAGACTAGACCCTACCCAGATACGCAGTATTTT
>TRBD2|-|TRBV7-6|TRBJ2-3
CASSLEGGVGTDTQYF
TGTGCCAGCAGCTTAGAGGGAGGGGTTGGCACAGATACGCAGTATTTT
>-|-|TRBV2|TRBJ1-2
CASSEALYSYGYTF
TGTGCCAGCAGTGAAGCGCTTTACAGCTATGGCTACACCTTC
>-|-|TRBV5-1|TRBJ2-1
CASSLERSGYNEQFF
TGCGCCAGCAGCTTGGAAAGATCAGGGTACAATGAGCAGTTCTTC